This T cell receptor beta chain was captured in a study of PD-1 blockade in classical Hodgkin lymphoma. Time point defined: cycle 4 day 1 (C4D1), after less than 7 weeks of nivolumab. Exposure to brentuximab vedotin varied, and each patient had relapsed following autologous stem cell transplantation. The CDR3 totals 16 residues. The germline gives CDR1 MGHDK, CDR2 SYGVNS. Trimming cost V 5 bases and J 4 bases; bases outside gene matches: 10. Assay: immunoSEQ multiplex PCR; the TCRdb copy retains only in-frame clones and omits some. Among around 53,000 clones listed, roughly 80% were seen once. Note on this clone: Its antigen is undetermined.

The study, taken as a whole, reports: Whoever responded completely had baseline diversity much like that seen in newly diagnosed patients. A reduction in baseline TCR diversity was reportedly seen in newly diagnosed patients relative to healthy donors. The repertoire differences lack a defined cause, possibly disease activity or prior therapy.

This TCR was sampled from a human donor with classical Hodgkin lymphoma. This material consisted of peripheral blood mononuclear cells (PBMCs), taken before the fourth cycle of nivolumab. This sequence joins TRBV25-1 and TRBJ2-3, with 9 nucleotides matching TRBD1. CDR3 nucleotide sequence: TGTGCCAGCAGTACTTTAAGGACAGGGGAGGCAGATACGCAGTATTTT. It translates to CASSTLRTGEADTQYF.